This T cell receptor beta chain was recorded in a study of blood T cell repertoires in COVID-19. Study in general: PBMCs, B-cell-depleted T cells, or T cells provided the cDNA or gDNA that made up the material.

Clones were sequenced by immunoSEQ multiplex PCR, and TCRdb holds only the in-frame ones, with some missing. The sample lists fewer than 85,000 clones; around four fifths were seen once. The origin of this receptor is a woman aged 60-75 years with acute or convalescent COVID-19. The source material was peripheral blood.

CDR3 region: CASSVGETGTSQYF. The CDR3 DNA is TGTGCCAGCAGCGTTGGCGAGACTGGTACGAGCCAGTACTTC. J is TRBJ2-7 and V is TRBV9; D not resolved. Per the germline V gene, CDR1 is SGDLS and CDR2 is YYNGEE. The CDR3 consists of 14 residues. V lost 2 bases, J lost 10 bases, and 19 bases lay in between.